This T cell receptor beta chain was identified during a study of blood T cell repertoires in COVID-19 (dated by TCRdb to about 2020). Regarding the study in general: The collaborator samples originated in the United States, Italy and Spain and spanned the acute and convalescent phases of COVID-19. The prospective study material was composed of cDNA or gDNA derived from T cells, B-cell-depleted T cells, or PBMCs. Subjects who had been exposed to COVID-19, were actively infected with it, or had recovered from it provided the deeply sampled blood TCRbeta repertoires that made up the dataset. The repertoires were released in a freely available public database meant as a resource for research on the immune response to SARS-CoV-2. Samples were obtained from the ongoing ImmuneRACE study (first 160 participants) and from over a thousand subjects provided by 6 global collaborators. Nearly every sample came with metadata listing a de-identified subject ID, COVID-19 status, age in years and sex. Where HLA class I and class II types were available, the types were taken from metadata supplied by the sample provider, not from assay-based typing. Paper-wide results and their limitations: Clinical and demographic metadata were provided uncurated, with the amount varying by source and participant.

One collaborating source in Seattle enrolled patients during active infection and followed them longitudinally through the course of disease. Each collaborating institution followed its own protocols to collect whole blood in K2EDTA tubes. For TCRbeta analysis, collaborator samples were shipped as frozen whole blood, as isolated PBMCs, or as DNA extracted from either sample type. TCRbeta CDR3 regions were amplified from genomic DNA by means of the immunoSEQ Assay, a bias-controlled multiplex PCR. Per the original workflow: Nucleated cell counts per sample were estimated from amplification of reference gene primers within the assay. Sequence reads were collapsed and filtered to measure the absolute abundance of every unique TCRbeta CDR3 rearrangement. For each sample, productive Simpson clonality was calculated by taking the square root of Simpson's diversity index across productive rearrangements. Entries here come from immuneACCESS through TCRdb and include only in-frame sequences with V and J called. Some clones fail to appear in such tables; in the studies checked, an unresolved V gene covers under half of the shortfall, and the cause of the remainder is unknown. V, J and clone size derive from that table, while D and trimming were established from the DNA sequence. The sample table shows some 260,000 clones, and approximately 88% are seen once. The top ten clonotypes cover about a tenth of the sample.

For this clone: Its antigen is currently not known. No much larger clonotype is one base removed from it; base qualities were not supplied.

The CDR3 spans 15 residues, from the cysteine through the phenylalanine. Only CDR3 DNA remains: 45 bases, in frame from the first base. Ends trimmed: V by 2 bases, J by 2 bases; bases unmatched to a gene: 3. For CDR1 and CDR2, the germline V gene lists SGHTA and FQGNSA. This receptor chain uses TRBV7-2 and TRBJ1-1, and 9 junction bases match TRBD1. The sequence derives from a woman aged 70 to 79 with COVID-19, enrolled during active disease. The sequenced sample consisted of peripheral blood. The CDR3 region has the sequence CASSLQGQGNTEAFF. The DNA sequence is TGTGCCAGCAGCTTACAGGGACAGGGCAACACTGAAGCTTTCTTT.